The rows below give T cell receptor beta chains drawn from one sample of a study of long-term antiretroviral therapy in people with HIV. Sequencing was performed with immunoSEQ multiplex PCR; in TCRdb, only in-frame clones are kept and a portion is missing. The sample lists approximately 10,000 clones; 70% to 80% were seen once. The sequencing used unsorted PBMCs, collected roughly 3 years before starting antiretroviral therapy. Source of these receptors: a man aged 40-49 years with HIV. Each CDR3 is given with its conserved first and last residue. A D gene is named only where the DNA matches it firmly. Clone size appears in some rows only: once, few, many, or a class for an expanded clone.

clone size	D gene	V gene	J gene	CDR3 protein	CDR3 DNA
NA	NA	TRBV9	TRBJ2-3	CASSVAQWERADTQYF	TGTGCCAGCAGCGTAGCTCAGTGGGAGCGGGCAGATACGCAGTATTTT
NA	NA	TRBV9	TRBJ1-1	CASSVVGQGEAFF	TGTGCCAGCAGCGTAGTGGGTCAGGGTGAAGCTTTCTTT
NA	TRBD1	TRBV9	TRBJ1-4	CASSVSGQGGEKLFF	TGTGCCAGCAGCGTATCCGGACAGGGGGGCGAAAAACTGTTTTTT
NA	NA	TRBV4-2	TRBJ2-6	CASSQEGSGANVLTF	TGTGCCAGCAGCCAAGAAGGATCTGGGGCCAACGTCCTGACTTTC
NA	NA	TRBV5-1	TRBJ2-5	CASSLWDSEETQYF	TGCGCCAGCAGCTTATGGGACTCCGAAGAGACCCAGTACTTC
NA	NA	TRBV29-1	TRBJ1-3	CSVWLRSGNTIYF	TGCAGCGTGTGGTTACGCTCTGGAAACACCATATATTTT
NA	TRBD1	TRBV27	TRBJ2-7	CASSLRTGTSYEQYF	TGTGCCAGCAGTTTGCGGACAGGGACATCCTACGAGCAGTACTTC
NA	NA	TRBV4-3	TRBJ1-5	CASSQGTLGQPQHF	TGCGCCAGCAGCCAAGGGACATTGGGTCAGCCCCAGCATTTT
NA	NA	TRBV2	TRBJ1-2	CASNKPRGGYGYTF	TGTGCCAGCAACAAGCCCAGGGGAGGGTATGGCTACACCTTC
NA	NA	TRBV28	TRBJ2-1	CASSLGVNEQFF	TGTGCCAGCAGTTTAGGGGTCAATGAGCAGTTCTTC
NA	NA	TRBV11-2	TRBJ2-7	CASSLDGARPEQYF	TGTGCCAGCAGCTTAGATGGGGCACGACCCGAGCAGTACTTC
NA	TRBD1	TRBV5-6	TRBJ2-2	CASKRADRDTGELFF	TGTGCCAGCAAACGAGCCGACAGGGACACCGGGGAGCTGTTTTTT
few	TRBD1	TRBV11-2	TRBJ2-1	CASLTGVGSYNEQFF	TGTGCCAGCTTAACAGGGGTGGGGTCCTACAATGAGCAGTTCTTC
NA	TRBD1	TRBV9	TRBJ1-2	CASSGTGYGGYTF	TGTGCCAGCTCGGGGACAGGGTACGGTGGCTACACCTTC
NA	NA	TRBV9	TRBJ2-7	CASSGLNPYEQYF	TGTGCCAGCAGCGGACTAAACCCCTACGAGCAGTACTTC
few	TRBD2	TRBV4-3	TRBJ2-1	CASSQDRVGTSDEQFF	TGCGCCAGCAGCCAAGATAGGGTCGGGACTAGCGATGAGCAGTTCTTC
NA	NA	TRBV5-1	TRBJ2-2	CASSQGGETGELFF	TGCGCCAGCAGCCAGGGGGGAGAGACCGGGGAGCTGTTTTTT
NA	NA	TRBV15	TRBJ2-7	CATSRGQGGTTYEQYF	TGTGCCACCAGCAGAGGTCAGGGCGGGACCACCTACGAGCAGTACTTC
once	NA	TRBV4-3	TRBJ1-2	CASSPGPGGENYGYTF	TGCGCCAGCAGCCCCGGTCCTGGGGGTGAAAACTATGGCTACACCTTC
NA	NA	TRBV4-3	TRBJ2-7	CASSLSVHSYEQYF	TGCGCCAGCAGCCTATCCGTCCATAGCTACGAGCAGTACTTC
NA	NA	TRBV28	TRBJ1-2	CASSLGGLWSTNYGYTF	TGTGCCAGCAGTTTAGGGGGCTTGTGGAGCACTAACTATGGCTACACCTTC
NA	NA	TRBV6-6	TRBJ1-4	CASSYSSARNNEKLFF	TGTGCCAGCAGTTACTCGAGTGCTAGAAACAATGAAAAACTGTTTTTT
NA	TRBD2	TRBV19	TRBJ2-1	CASSIAGLAGEQFF	TGTGCCAGTAGTATCGCAGGACTAGCTGGGGAGCAGTTCTTC
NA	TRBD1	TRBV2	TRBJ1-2	CASSGGGTGGMDGYTF	TGTGCCAGCAGTGGTGGGGGGACAGGGGGAATGGATGGCTACACCTTC
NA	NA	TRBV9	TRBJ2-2	CASSLIIGELFF	TGTGCCAGCAGCTTGATAATCGGGGAGCTGTTTTTT